This entry describes one T cell receptor beta chain. These data originate in a study of sequential checkpoint blockade in melanoma. Study-level information: Arm A got nivolumab then ipilimumab; arm B the reverse, 1:1. Maintenance nivolumab came after either treatment sequence.

The V end lost 8 bases, the J end lost 5 bases, and 9 bases lay between the germline ends. CDR3 length: 11 residues. In germline, CDR1 is SQVTM, CDR2 ANQGSEA. Assay used: immunoSEQ multiplex PCR; TCRdb lists only in-frame clones, some missing. The sample includes 25,000 to 35,000 clones, about 89% seen only once; the top ten take 14%. Treatment of the sample: randomized to nivolumab then ipilimumab (arm A) or the reverse (arm B). No patient had prior DNA-damaging chemotherapy. Live CD3+CD8+ CD19− CD56− cells were sorted from PBMCs. V and J are TRBV29-1 and TRBJ2-2; D perhaps matches TRBD1 (5 bases). This sequence originates from a human donor with melanoma. The starting material was CD8+ T cells sorted from blood (inferred from file names), obtained from a patient given nivolumab and ipilimumab in sequence. The chain's CDR3 is CSFKGTGELFF. The DNA for the CDR3 is TGCAGCTTCAAGGGGACCGGGGAGCTGTTTTTT.